The 3 T cell receptor beta chains listed next were all sequenced from one sample in a study of blood T cell repertoires in COVID-19. The method was immunoSEQ multiplex PCR; TCRdb's version includes in-frame clones alone and lacks a portion of them. The table lists around 700,000 clones, 85% to 90% of them singletons. Sample: peripheral blood. The receptors here all came from a woman aged 18-29 years with acute or convalescent COVID-19.

The V gene is TRBV5-6, the J gene TRBJ1-5, with D possibly matching TRBD1 (6 bases). The germline V gene encodes CDR1 SGHDT and CDR2 YYEEEE. CDR3 length equals 14 residues. With 1 base removed from V and 6 bases from J, the gap between germline ends came to 11 bases. Written as DNA, the CDR3 is TGTGCCAGCAGCTTGCTACAGGGTAGTCAGCCCCAGCATTTT. This sequence encodes CASSLLQGSQPQHF. Complete variable domain (other parts from reference TRBV5-6 and TRBJ1-5): DAGVTQSPTHLIKTRGQQVTLRCSPKSGHDTVSWYQQALGQGPQFIFQYYEEEERQRGNFPDRFSGHQFPNYSSELNVNALLLGDSALYLCASSLLQGSQPQHFGDGTRLSIL.

The chain joins TRBV15 to TRBJ2-1, with 7 bases matching TRBD2. The CDR3 runs 16 residues. With V trimmed by 0 bases and J by 10 bases, 12 bases remained unmatched. Per germline, CDR1 LNHNV and CDR2 YYDKDF (reference sequence). CDR3 in amino acids: CATSRDESGALWEQFF. CDR3 in DNA: TGTGCCACCAGCAGAGATGAAAGCGGGGCTTTGTGGGAGCAGTTCTTC.

This clone was seen once. V gene TRBV30 combines with J gene TRBJ1-2, with TRBD1 as a possible D gene (5 bases). The CDR3 has 12 amino acids. V was clipped by 5 bases and J by 2 bases, with 9 bases between them. Germline CDR1 is GTSNPN and CDR2 is SVGIG (reference sequence). The CDR3 is CAWGRGNYGYTF. In nucleotides, the CDR3 is TGTGCCTGGGGCCGGGGGAACTATGGCTACACCTTC.